This T cell receptor (beta chain) stems from a study of shared clonotypes between healthy human individuals. Study information: Every donor yielded three CD4 naive, three CD4 memory, two CD8 naive and one CD8 memory plate. Findings of the study overall: With few donors, the genetic and exposure-history diversity represented was limited.

CDR1 is SGHDT and CDR2 is YYEEEE in the germline V gene. CDR3 length: 14 amino acids. The V gene lost 0 bases and the J gene lost 5 bases, with 9 bases spanning the gap. Assay used: immunoSEQ multiplex PCR; TCRdb lists only in-frame clones, some missing. The table shows around 600,000 clones, with roughly 95% occurring only once. Only CD45RO-negative cells positively selected for CCR7 counted as naive CD8 cells, so terminally differentiated effector memory CD45RA+ cells were excluded. Everyone who donated was a Caucasian adult who lived in Nashville, Tennessee. About this clone: The target antigen is unknown.

The specimen sequenced was naive CD8+ T cells sorted from blood. The chain has TRBV5-6 and TRBJ2-1, with D maybe TRBD2 (6 bases). This TCR was recovered from a woman aged 30 to 39 in good health. The CDR3 sequence: CASSLGLVNNEQFF. The CDR3 DNA reads TGTGCCAGCAGCTTGGGACTAGTTAACAATGAGCAGTTCTTC.